The subject of this entry is one T cell receptor (beta chain). Its antigen is still unknown. These data belong to a study of OX40 agonist ivuxolimab in advanced cancers. The wider study: Ivuxolimab, which is an agonistic anti-OX40 (CD134) antibody, was administered to the patients.

The V segment lost 2 bases and the J segment 4 bases; nucleotides outside the gene matches: 13. This CDR3 region has 17 residues. Germline CDR1 and CDR2: MDHEN and SYDVKM. TCRdb's table, derived via immunoSEQ multiplex PCR, lists solely in-frame clones and lacks some. The data show roughly 89,000 clones, with roughly 90% seen just once and roughly 0.32% held by the top ten. Study observations and caveats: Among some nonresponders, normalized T-cell clonal expansion was also low.

Samples of blood were obtained at baseline, on cycle 4 day 1, and on cycle 7 day 1. The sequence was obtained from an adult with an advanced solid tumor such as melanoma, head and neck, liver or kidney cancer. Sequences were derived from CD4+ or CD8+ T cells sorted from blood, sampled in a trial of the OX40 agonist ivuxolimab. The rearrangement joins TRBV28 to TRBJ1-2, with 7 bases aligning to TRBD1. DNA of the CDR3: TGTGCCAGCAGTTTAGGTCGGGAGGGGGCGACGGGCTATGGCTACACCTTC. Residues: CASSLGREGATGYGYTF.